These 27 T cell receptor beta chains were all obtained from the same sample, sequenced in a study of TIL therapy for anti-PD-1-resistant metastatic lung cancer. Sequencing used immunoSEQ v3. The data were produced by immunoSEQ multiplex PCR, yet TCRdb's version contains in-frame clones alone and is incomplete. This table holds about 95,000 clones, less than 70% found once. As to time point: pre-treatment sample, taken before nivolumab and TIL therapy. Tumor tissue came from excised metastases, mostly pleural nodules or supraclavicular lymph nodes. The sequences come from tumor tissue, collected at baseline. These receptors came from a person aged 25 to 80 with non-small cell lung cancer.

This clone appeared a few times. The chain employs TRBV5-6 and TRBJ1-2; 7 nucleotides agree with TRBD1. Germline CDR1 and CDR2: SGHDT and YYEEEE. This CDR3 is 14 amino acids long. With 2 bases clipped from V and 2 bases from J, the junction kept 3 bases outside the gene matches. Here the CDR3 reads CASSFRGPNYGYTF. The CDR3 coding sequence is TGTGCCAGCAGCTTTAGGGGGCCCAACTATGGCTACACCTTC.

CDR3 DNA: TGTGCCAGCAGCCTGACTAGCGGGAGCGGAGATACGCAGTATTTT. Translating it yields CASSLTSGSGDTQYF. This rearrangement joins TRBV7-9 to TRBJ2-3, with 12 bases lining up with TRBD2. Losses at the gene ends were 5 bases for V and 5 bases for J; bases not matched to a gene: 5. The CDR3 consists of 15 residues. Germline V gene lookup returns CDR1 SEHNR and CDR2 FQNEAQ (reference sequence).

CDR3 residues: CASWRSANTGELFF. The CDR3 DNA reads as TGTGCCAGCTGGCGGTCCGCGAACACCGGGGAGCTGTTTTTT. This chain connects TRBV28 to TRBJ2-2; D call uncertain. Germline V CDR1 and CDR2: MDHEN, SYDVKM. Trimming took off 8 bases at V and 0 bases at J, with 10 bases between the two ends. The CDR3 is 14 amino acids.

This clone was seen a handful of times. The chain links TRBV25-1 to TRBJ2-7; D perhaps matches TRBD2 (6 bases). V shed 5 bases and J shed 8 bases, with 16 bases lying between them. Germline values: CDR1 MGHDK, CDR2 SYGVNS. The CDR3 contains 13 residues. This CDR3 reads CASSRGSGIKQYF. CDR3 in DNA: TGTGCCAGCAGTCGGGGGTCGGGGATAAAGCAGTACTTC.

The rearrangement joins TRBV19 to TRBJ2-2; D uncertain. CDR1 and CDR2 (germline): LNHDA, SQIVND (reference sequence). The V and J ends lost 5 bases and 2 bases respectively, with 9 bases between them. The CDR3 is made up of 14 amino acids. This CDR3 reads CASSRYYNTGELFF. The CDR3 bases are TGTGCCAGTAGTCGATACTACAACACCGGGGAGCTGTTTTTT.

This chain joins TRBV28 and TRBJ1-2, with 7 bases lining up with TRBD1. The CDR3 loop spans 13 amino acids. V gave up 7 bases and J gave up 6 bases; unmatched junction bases: 8. CDR1 and CDR2 (germline): MDHEN, SYDVKM. For the CDR3, the DNA is TGTGCCAGCATCTCCCAGGGGGTAAATGGCTACACCTTC. Protein: CASISQGVNGYTF.

The chain links TRBV9 to TRBJ1-1; unclear D gene. V dropped 2 bases and J dropped 2 bases, with 10 bases sitting between them. This CDR3 region has 14 residues. Germline V lookup: CDR1 SGDLS, CDR2 YYNGEE. The CDR3 nucleotides are TGTGCCAGCAGCGTTGGACTGCAAAACACTGAAGCTTTCTTT. Translating gives CASSVGLQNTEAFF.

This clone was found once. This rearrangement joins TRBV3-1 (or the pseudogene TRBV3-2) to TRBJ1-5; no definite D call. Trimming stripped 3 bases from V and 3 bases from J, with 15 bases between. Germline V lookup: CDR1 LGHDT, CDR2 YNNKEL (reference sequence). The CDR3 extends over 16 amino acids. CDR3 protein: CASSHLVGWSNQPQHF. The CDR3 nucleotides read TGTGCCAGCAGCCACCTGGTCGGGTGGTCCAATCAGCCCCAGCATTTT.

This clone was detected a few times. The chain carries TRBV9 and TRBJ2-3; tentatively, D is TRBD1 (5 bases). CDR3 size: 15 residues. Trimming removed 5 bases from V and 3 bases from J, with 16 bases in between. Germline V CDR1 and CDR2: SGDLS, YYNGEE. CDR3: CASSFQGFKTDTQYF. As DNA, the CDR3 is TGTGCCAGCAGTTTTCAGGGTTTTAAAACAGATACGCAGTATTTT. Full variable domain (outside the CDR3, taken from reference TRBV9 and TRBJ2-3): DSGVTQTPKHLITATGQRVTLRCSPRSGDLSVYWYQQSLDQGLQFLIQYYNGEERAKGNILERFSAQQFPDLHSELNLSSLELGDSALYFCASSFQGFKTDTQYFGPGTRLTVL.

The rearrangement joins TRBV10-3 to TRBJ1-1; possible D gene TRBD1, 5 bases. This CDR3 spans 15 amino acids. CDR1 is ENHRY and CDR2 is SYGVKD in the germline V gene. V dropped 6 bases and J dropped 1 base, with 15 bases sitting between them. CDR3 nucleotides: TGTGCCATCAGGGAATTAGGGACGGGGAACACTGAAGCTTTCTTT. Protein product: CAIRELGTGNTEAFF.

The chain employs TRBV3-1 (or the pseudogene TRBV3-2) and TRBJ1-1, with D possibly being TRBD1 (5 bases). Per germline, CDR1 LGHDT and CDR2 YNNKEL (reference sequence). V was pared by 1 base and J by 4 bases, with 7 bases between. The CDR3 extends over 13 amino acids. The CDR3: CASSQGGFTEAFF. The CDR3 DNA follows: TGTGCCAGCAGCCAAGGGGGGTTCACTGAAGCTTTCTTT.

This clone is labeled as medium-sized. The J gene is TRBJ1-2, the V gene TRBV29-1; 7 bases are a match to TRBD1. This CDR3 region has 13 residues. V lost 7 bases to trimming and J lost 1 base; unmatched junction nucleotides: 6. Germline assignment: CDR1 SQVTM and CDR2 ANQGSEA. CDR3 amino acids: CSASQGDNYGYTF. The CDR3 DNA is TGCAGCGCATCTCAGGGGGATAACTATGGCTACACCTTC.

A few counts support this clone. The chain links TRBV7-3 to TRBJ2-2; D ambiguous. This CDR3 is built from 14 residues. The V and J ends lost 4 bases and 1 base respectively, with 7 bases between them. CDR1 SGHTA and CDR2 FQGTGA come from the germline V gene. The CDR3 DNA reads as TGTGCCAGCAGCTATAATGGGAACACCGGGGAGCTGTTTTTT. Amino acids: CASSYNGNTGELFF.

This rearrangement joins TRBV5-1 to TRBJ2-5; D might be TRBD1 (6 bases). Germline values: CDR1 SGHRS, CDR2 YFSETQ. This CDR3 has 14 amino acids. Deletions cut 5 bases from V and 1 base from J, with 12 bases between. As DNA, the CDR3 is TGCGCCAGCAGTTCAGACAGGTCCCAAGAGACCCAGTACTTC. Translated: CASSSDRSQETQYF.

The CDR3 protein is CASSQEGSGPNQPQHF. The CDR3, as DNA: TGCGCCAGCAGCCAAGAAGGGAGTGGCCCCAATCAGCCCCAGCATTTT. V and J are TRBV4-1 and TRBJ1-5; unclear D gene. The CDR3 length is 16 residues. Trimming left V 0 bases short and J 3 bases short, with 12 bases between. In germline, CDR1 is MGHRA, CDR2 YSYEKL.

V is TRBV29-1 and J is TRBJ1-4, with D possibly TRBD1 on 6 matching bases. V gave up 6 bases and J gave up 7 bases, with 12 bases separating them. Germline CDR1 and CDR2: SQVTM and ANQGSEA. CDR3 length: 12 residues. The CDR3 protein is CSVSQGPEKLFF. The DNA of the CDR3 is TGCAGCGTATCTCAGGGGCCTGAAAAACTGTTTTTT.

J is TRBJ2-2 and V is TRBV7-3; TRBD1 might be the D (6 bases). V was trimmed by 3 bases and J by 2 bases, leaving 10 bases between them. The CDR3 sequence is 15 residues long. CDR1 and CDR2 from the germline V gene are SGHTA and FQGTGA. The CDR3 here is CASSFTGLNTGELFF. DNA for the CDR3: TGTGCCAGCAGCTTTACAGGGCTCAACACCGGGGAGCTGTTTTTT.

The chain has TRBV4-1 and TRBJ1-1, with TRBD1 identical over 9 bases. The CDR3 spans 18 residues. J gave up 4 bases and V 0 bases, and 12 bases lay outside the gene matches. CDR1 and CDR2 from the germline V gene are MGHRA and YSYEKL. The CDR3: CASSQDWRDRDISTEAFF. CDR3 DNA: TGCGCCAGCAGCCAAGATTGGAGGGACAGGGACATTAGCACTGAAGCTTTCTTT.

This chain joins TRBV25-1 and TRBJ2-2; D might be TRBD2 (6 bases). CDR1 is MGHDK, CDR2 SYGVNS, per germline. V was shortened by 4 bases and J by 6 bases, with 12 bases between the two germline ends. The CDR3 is 14 residues long. The CDR3 DNA follows: TGTGCCAGCAGTGTTGGGGGGTGGGCCGGGGAGCTGTTTTTT. Encoded protein: CASSVGGWAGELFF.

This chain connects TRBV5-8 to TRBJ1-1; 7 bases are a match to TRBD1. With 0 bases clipped from V and 0 bases from J, the junction kept 2 bases outside the gene matches. This CDR3 has 15 residues. CDR1 and CDR2 (germline): SGHTS, YDEGEE. CDR3 sequence (DNA): TGTGCCAGCAGCTTGGCCGGGACAGTGAACACTGAAGCTTTCTTT. The encoded protein is CASSLAGTVNTEAFF.

The rearrangement joins TRBV10-3 to TRBJ1-6; D gene unclear. This CDR3 spans 16 amino acids. Trimming removed 0 bases from V and 5 bases from J, with 11 bases in between. Looked up from germline, CDR1 is ENHRY and CDR2 is SYGVKD. The CDR3 loop reads CAISESLFRDNSPLHF. CDR3 sequence (DNA): TGTGCCATCAGTGAGTCGCTATTTCGGGATAATTCACCCCTCCACTTT.

The V call is TRBV2, the J call TRBJ2-5; D possibly uses TRBD1 or TRBD2 (5 bases each). The V end was cut by 7 bases, the J end by 5 bases, with 17 bases between. There are 14 residues in the CDR3. CDR1 is SNHLY and CDR2 is FYNNEI in the germline V gene. This CDR3 is CASIRDLSMETQYF. The CDR3 coding sequence is TGTGCCAGCATTAGGGACCTTTCAATGGAGACCCAGTACTTC.

A few counts support this clone. The chain combines TRBV4-2 with TRBJ1-4; 7 nucleotides line up with TRBD1. Germline assignment: CDR1 LGHNA and CDR2 YNFKEQ. The trim removed 2 bases at V and 4 bases at J, leaving 4 bases unmatched. CDR3 length: 15 amino acids. The chain's CDR3 is CASSQQQGFNEKLFF. In DNA form, the CDR3 reads TGTGCCAGCAGCCAACAACAGGGGTTTAATGAAAAACTGTTTTTT.

This chain links TRBV6-5 with TRBJ2-5; TRBD2 aligns across 7 bases. This CDR3 is 16 amino acids long. J was trimmed by 3 bases and V by 4 bases; bases with no gene match: 11. Germline-derived CDR1 and CDR2 are MNHEY and SVGAGI. CDR3 region: CASSLTVTSPKETQYF. CDR3 coding DNA: TGTGCCAGCAGTTTAACCGTGACTAGCCCGAAAGAGACCCAGTACTTC.

This clone was observed once. CDR3 DNA: TGTGCCAGCAGCCGTGGACTAGCGGGTGACTACAATGAGCAGTTCTTC. This sequence encodes CASSRGLAGDYNEQFF. The chain carries TRBV3-1 (or the pseudogene TRBV3-2) and TRBJ2-1; TRBD2 agrees at 11 bases. The J segment lost 3 bases and the V segment lost 4 bases, leaving 5 bases of the junction unmatched. This CDR3 comprises 16 residues. Germline CDR1 is LGHDT and CDR2 is YNNKEL (reference sequence).

This clone was seen a few times. V gene TRBV7-2 combines with J gene TRBJ2-3, with D possibly being TRBD2 (5 bases). The V gene's germline CDR1 is SGHTA and CDR2 FQGNSA. CDR3 size: 14 residues. Trimming took off 5 bases at V and 4 bases at J, with 13 bases between the two ends. The CDR3 protein is CASSPTGVPDTQYF. The CDR3 DNA sequence: TGTGCCAGCAGCCCCACCGGGGTTCCAGATACGCAGTATTTT.

The gene calls are TRBV7-8 and TRBJ2-1; TRBD2 aligns across 7 bases. V trimming: 6 bases; J trimming: 9 bases; junction bases outside the gene matches: 11. Germline values: CDR1 SGHVS, CDR2 FQNEAQ. The CDR3 sequence is 14 residues long. CDR3 in amino acids: CASSSSVGGPEQFF. For the CDR3, the DNA is TGTGCCAGCAGTAGTAGCGTGGGAGGGCCTGAGCAGTTCTTC.